This TCR beta chain was obtained from a study of spatial heterogeneity in lung cancer. Study background: From matched bulk RNA-seq came a T cell module score, which showed a strong correlation with TCR transcript counts in tumor regions. In the raw reads, each unique TCR and UMI combination was present more than ten times on average.

This clonotype was detected ten times or more. Its cognate antigen is unknown. Each TCR cDNA molecule carried a unique molecular identifier. MiXCR was run by TCRdb on the 5' RACE reads, yielding one entry per CDR3 protein. Of about 9,800 distinct CDR3 sequences detected, about 6.9% appear once; the ten largest clones hold around a tenth. Overall study results and limits: Tumoral mutation counts were tracked by counts of expanded intratumoral alpha and beta TCRs.

Described time point: sample taken at primary tumor resection. Frozen PBMC, nontumor lung or tumor provided whole RNA, which was sequenced unsorted. In germline, CDR1 is SGHRS, CDR2 YFSETQ. The CDR3 consists of 16 residues. The ends were cut back, 1 base at V and 4 bases at J, with 17 bases in the middle. This chain joins TRBV5-1 and TRBJ2-5; possible D gene TRBD2, 5 bases. Specimen: lung tumor tissue, collected at surgery. This clonotype was sampled from a male donor with early-stage non-small cell lung cancer. CDR3 DNA: TGCGCCAGCAGCTTGACGGTCCGGGAAGGGTCAGAGACCCAGTACTTC. Its translation: CASSLTVREGSETQYF.